These 30 T cell receptor beta chains share one sample of origin, sequenced in a study of regulatory dendritic cells for organ transplantation. Only in-frame clones appear in the TCRdb table, and some are missing; sequencing was by immunoSEQ multiplex PCR. The sample yields about 34,000 clones, 85% to 90% seen once. Source material: naive CD4+ T cells from blood. Regarding subset: CD45RA+ naive T cells. Receptors originate from a human donor in good health.

The chain joins TRBV30 to TRBJ2-1, with a weak D call TRBD1 (6 bases). The germline CDR1 and CDR2 sequences are GTSNPN and SVGIG (reference sequence). The CDR3 covers 16 residues. V lost 3 bases and J lost 4, with 19 bases in between. CDR3 sequence reads: CAWSHPRTAPYNEQFF. The CDR3 region has the DNA TGTGCCTGGAGCCACCCGCGGACAGCGCCATACAATGAGCAGTTCTTC. Complete variable domain (other parts from reference TRBV30 and TRBJ2-1): SQTIHQWPATLVQPVGSPLSLECTVEGTSNPNLYWYRQAAGRGLQLLFYSVGIGQISSEVPQNLSASRPQDRQFILSSKKLLLSDSGFYLCAWSHPRTAPYNEQFFGPGTRLTVL.

This rearrangement joins TRBV6-5 to TRBJ1-1; D gene uncertain. In germline, CDR1 is MNHEY, CDR2 SVGAGI. Trimming took 6 bases from V and 0 from J, leaving 14 bases between them. CDR3 length: 15 amino acids. The CDR3 loop reads CASSHGPTMNTEAFF. Here the CDR3 DNA reads TGTGCCAGCAGCCACGGGCCGACAATGAACACTGAAGCTTTCTTT.

The chain has TRBV11-2 and TRBJ2-7; D call uncertain. Germline V gene data show CDR1 as SGHAT and CDR2 as FQNNGV. Deletions cut 5 bases from V and 2 bases from J, with 10 bases between. CDR3 size: 13 residues. In DNA, the CDR3 is TGTGCCAGCAGCCTCCCGTCGACCTACGAGCAGTACTTC. As protein: CASSLPSTYEQYF.

A note on this clone: The junction shows a germline mismatch at one end, possibly a read error. The rearrangement joins TRBV7-7 to TRBJ2-1; maybe TRBD2 (5 bases). This CDR3 is 13 amino acids long. CDR1 is SSHAT and CDR2 is FNYEAQ in the germline V gene (reference sequence). The CDR3 DNA reads TGTGCTAGCAGCTTAAGCGGTAGTTCTGAGCAGTTCTTC. Protein product: CASSLSGSSEQFF.

The rearrangement links TRBV7-9 to TRBJ1-1; no clear D. The germline gives CDR1 SEHNR, CDR2 FQNEAQ (reference sequence). V gave up 5 bases and J gave up 3 bases, with 13 bases separating them. The CDR3 extends over 14 amino acids. The CDR3 DNA sequence: TGTGCCAGCAGCGCAGGACGGATCCACACTGAAGCTTTCTTT. It codes for CASSAGRIHTEAFF.

This chain links TRBV6-6 with TRBJ2-1; D ambiguous. This CDR3 is built from 11 residues. CDR1 is MNHNY and CDR2 is SVGAGI in the germline V gene (reference sequence). Trimming took 6 bases from V and 2 from J, leaving 2 bases between them. The CDR3 loop is CASSAYNEQFF. The DNA of the CDR3 is TGTGCCAGCAGCGCCTACAATGAGCAGTTCTTC.

V usage is TRBV27 and J usage is TRBJ2-1; the match to TRBD2 covers 8 bases. The V gene's germline CDR1 is MNHEY and CDR2 SMNVEV (reference sequence). Trimming took 3 bases from V and 3 from J; bases not matched to a gene: 4. The length of the CDR3 is 15 residues. CDR3 sequence: CASSFFSGVYNEQFF. CDR3 bases: TGTGCCAGCAGTTTCTTTAGCGGGGTCTACAATGAGCAGTTCTTC.

CDR3 loop: CASTQGTPFAGANVLTF. The CDR3 nucleotides read TGTGCCAGTACTCAGGGGACCCCATTCGCTGGGGCCAACGTCCTGACTTTC. The J gene is TRBJ2-6, the V gene TRBV19, with D perhaps matching TRBD1 (6 bases). Germline CDR1 and CDR2: LNHDA and SQIVND (reference sequence). The CDR3 runs to 17 residues. Trimming pared 7 bases from V and 2 bases from J, leaving 18 bases between. Looking up the rest from reference TRBV19 and TRBJ2-6 gives the full variable domain: DGGITQSPKYLFRKEGQNVTLSCEQNLNHDAMYWYRQDPGQGLRLIYYSQIVNDFQKGDIAEGYSVSREKKESFPLTVTSAQKNPTAFYLCASTQGTPFAGANVLTFGAGSRLTVL.

The chain employs TRBV28 and TRBJ1-1; no clear D. Germline V CDR1 and CDR2: MDHEN, SYDVKM. The length of the CDR3 is 12 residues. Trimming pared 5 bases from V and 4 bases from J, leaving 8 bases between. The CDR3 nucleotides read TGTGCCAGCAGTACGCTAGGCACTGAAGCTTTCTTT. This codes for CASSTLGTEAFF.

The chain links TRBV6-6 to TRBJ1-1; D not resolved. Trimming pared 5 bases from V and 8 bases from J, leaving 6 bases between. CDR3 length: 10 amino acids. Germline assignment: CDR1 MNHNY and CDR2 SVGAGI (reference sequence). This chain's CDR3 is CASSQEEAFF. The CDR3 region has the DNA TGTGCCAGCAGTCAAGAAGAAGCTTTCTTT.

The chain has TRBV9 and TRBJ2-3; no definite D call. This CDR3 has 13 amino acids. V was shortened by 0 bases and J by 2 bases, with 4 bases between the two germline ends. Germline V gene lookup returns CDR1 SGDLS and CDR2 YYNGEE. The CDR3 here is CASSVGATDTQYF. The DNA of the CDR3 is TGTGCCAGCAGCGTAGGGGCCACAGATACGCAGTATTTT.

The rearrangement links TRBV2 to TRBJ1-4; D not resolved. Germline assignment: CDR1 SNHLY and CDR2 FYNNEI. This CDR3 has 14 residues. Trimming took 6 bases from V and 0 from J, leaving 8 bases between them. CDR3 nucleotides: TGTGCCAGCAGAGACCACGCAACTAATGAAAAACTGTTTTTT. Protein product: CASRDHATNEKLFF.

This clone was seen only once. The rearrangement joins TRBV14 to TRBJ2-7; D tentatively reads TRBD1 or TRBD2 (5 bases each). CDR3 size: 12 residues. Germline V gives CDR1 SGHDN, CDR2 FVKESK. Trimming left V 0 bases short and J 7 bases short, with 7 bases between. This CDR3 reads CASSQERGEQYF. CDR3 sequence (DNA): TGTGCCAGCAGCCAAGAGAGGGGAGAGCAGTACTTC.

This clone occurred a few times. The rearrangement uses TRBV18 and TRBJ1-3; 8 bases fit TRBD1. This CDR3 has 15 amino acids. Germline V gene sequence: CDR1 KGHSH, CDR2 LQKENI. V lost 4 bases to trimming and J lost 4 bases; unmatched junction nucleotides: 6. CDR3 region: CASSQAGGTGNTIYF. The CDR3 DNA sequence: TGTGCCAGCTCACAAGCAGGGGGCACAGGAAACACCATATATTTT.

The CDR3, as DNA: TGTGCCAGCAGTGGGGGGACTAGCGGGGTCTTCTACGAGCAGTACTTC. Its protein is CASSGGTSGVFYEQYF. The chain carries TRBV6-1 and TRBJ2-7, with 13 bases that match TRBD2. Germline V gene lookup returns CDR1 MNHNS and CDR2 SASEGT. The CDR3 has 16 residues. V gave up 4 bases and J gave up 3 bases; unmatched junction bases: 6.

The chain joins TRBV5-1 to TRBJ2-3, with D hard to call. This CDR3 is built from 14 residues. The germline V gene encodes CDR1 SGHRS and CDR2 YFSETQ. V shed 4 bases and J shed 4 bases, with 13 bases lying between them. CDR3 nucleotide sequence: TGCGCCAGCAGCAAGGCGGTGGTGGCAGATACGCAGTATTTT. It translates to CASSKAVVADTQYF.

Only a few counts were recorded for this clone. This chain links TRBV27 with TRBJ2-4; TRBD2 matches 7 bases. Germline V CDR1 and CDR2: MNHEY, SMNVEV (reference sequence). V lost 7 bases to trimming and J lost 2 bases; unmatched junction nucleotides: 5. The CDR3 spans 14 residues. The CDR3 DNA reads as TGTGCCAGCACGAGCGGGGCCTCCAAAAACATTCAGTACTTC. Protein product: CASTSGASKNIQYF.

This CDR3 is CASTAAPGSSNQPQHF. The CDR3 nucleotides are TGTGCCAGCACCGCCGCCCCCGGGAGTAGCAATCAGCCCCAGCATTTT. The chain joins TRBV28 to TRBJ1-5; D gene uncertain. Germline CDR1 MDHEN, CDR2 SYDVKM. V was cut by 7 bases and J by 0 bases, with 16 bases left in between. This CDR3 comprises 16 residues.

The CDR3 reads CASSIGMSTYEQYF. The CDR3 region has the DNA TGTGCCAGCAGTATTGGGATGTCTACCTACGAGCAGTACTTC. The chain uses TRBV6-5 and TRBJ2-7; D is unclear. CDR1 and CDR2 (germline): MNHEY, SVGAGI. Trimming removed 5 bases from V and 2 bases from J, with 13 bases in between. The CDR3 is made up of 14 amino acids.

With regard to this clone: The sample has other DNA sequences that encode this CDR3 too. V gene TRBV5-4 combines with J gene TRBJ1-2, with a possible D match to TRBD1 (5 bases). This CDR3 has 13 amino acids. Deletions cut 4 bases from V and 8 bases from J, with 15 bases between. Germline loops: CDR1 SGHNT, CDR2 YYREEE (reference sequence). For the CDR3, the DNA is TGTGCCAGCAGCCGGAGGCTGGGGGGAGGCTACACCTTC. Amino acids: CASSRRLGGGYTF.

The CDR3: CASSDRVTYGYTF. In nucleotides, the CDR3 is TGTGCCAGCAGCGACAGGGTTACCTATGGCTACACCTTC. The rearrangement links TRBV11-2 to TRBJ1-2; 7 bases fit TRBD1. Germline assignment: CDR1 SGHAT and CDR2 FQNNGV. V was clipped by 5 bases and J by 4 bases; unmatched bases: 4. This CDR3 is 13 amino acids long.

V usage is TRBV28 and J usage is TRBJ2-1; D unresolved. From germline, CDR1 is MDHEN and CDR2 SYDVKM. The CDR3 sequence is 12 residues long. Trimming removed 3 bases at V and 7 bases at J, with 7 bases between. The CDR3 bases are TGTGCCAGCAGTTTCGGACGGAATGAGCAGTTCTTC. Translated: CASSFGRNEQFF. The variable domain in full, completed from reference TRBV28 and TRBJ2-1, reads DVKVTQSSRYLVKRTGEKVFLECVQDMDHENMFWYRQDPGLGLRLIYFSYDVKMKEKGDIPEGYSVSREKKERFSLILESASTNQTSMYLCASSFGRNEQFFGPGTRLTVL.

The rearrangement joins TRBV6-5 to TRBJ1-2, with D unclear. Germline loops: CDR1 MNHEY, CDR2 SVGAGI. V lost 0 bases and J lost 3, with 11 bases in between. This CDR3 is built from 15 residues. The CDR3 DNA follows: TGTGCCAGCAGTTACTCGATCACAGATTACTATGGCTACACCTTC. The encoded protein is CASSYSITDYYGYTF.

This chain connects TRBV4-1 to TRBJ2-7; 16 nucleotides match TRBD2. V trimming: 5 bases; J trimming: 4 bases; junction bases outside the gene matches: 8. The CDR3 runs 17 residues. Germline lookup yields CDR1 MGHRA and CDR2 YSYEKL. The CDR3 spells CASSRGTSGGADYEQYF. The DNA for the CDR3 is TGCGCCAGCAGCAGAGGGACTAGCGGGGGGGCTGATTACGAGCAGTACTTC.

This clone is a singleton in its sample. This chain connects TRBV4-3 to TRBJ1-5, with D maybe TRBD1 (6 bases). The CDR3 is made up of 17 amino acids. Germline V gene data show CDR1 as LGHNA and CDR2 as YSLEER. Trimming stripped 0 bases from V and 4 bases from J, with 16 bases between. The CDR3 bases are TGCGCCAGCAGCCAAGAGTTGGCAGGGGTGGGGAATCAGCCCCAGCATTTT. The encoded protein is CASSQELAGVGNQPQHF.

The chain couples TRBV7-2 to TRBJ2-1, with 9 positions matching TRBD2. CDR3 length: 17 residues. Trimming at V came to 3 bases and at J to 5 bases, leaving 11 bases not matched to a gene. Germline CDR1 is SGHTA and CDR2 is FQGNSA. In nucleotides, the CDR3 is TGTGCCAGCAGCTTTTCCTTTAGTCTAGCGGGGAACAATGAGCAGTTCTTC. Translating gives CASSFSFSLAGNNEQFF.

The rearrangement joins TRBV5-1 to TRBJ1-2; D not certain. Trimming left V 0 bases short and J 4 bases short, with 10 bases between. The germline V gene has CDR1 SGHRS and CDR2 YFSETQ. The CDR3 contains 14 residues. The CDR3 loop is CASSLADTSYGYTF. The DNA for the CDR3 is TGCGCCAGCAGCTTGGCCGACACATCCTATGGCTACACCTTC.

The chain joins TRBV7-9 to TRBJ1-2; TRBD1 agrees at 9 bases. CDR3 size: 16 residues. The V gene end was trimmed by 11 bases and the J gene end by 8 bases; junction bases not matched to a gene: 21. The V gene's germline CDR1 is SEHNR and CDR2 FQNEAQ (reference sequence). The CDR3 nucleotides are TGTGCCCTACGAGCGGGGACAGGGAAGATTCTGGGCGGCTACACCTTC. This codes for CALRAGTGKILGGYTF.

This sequence joins TRBV6-5 and TRBJ2-1; 8 nucleotides line up with TRBD1. There are 15 residues in the CDR3. Germline loops: CDR1 MNHEY, CDR2 SVGAGI. Germline trimming cut 6 bases from V and 4 bases from J; bases unmatched to any gene: 8. CDR3 loop: CASRADRGRYNEQFF. The CDR3 bases are TGTGCCAGCAGGGCTGACAGGGGCCGGTACAATGAGCAGTTCTTC.

The J gene is TRBJ1-2, the V gene TRBV30, with D unresolved. The CDR3 sequence is 11 residues long. CDR1 and CDR2 (germline): GTSNPN, SVGIG (reference sequence). The germline V and J ends were trimmed by 2 bases and 7 bases, with 8 bases remaining between them. CDR3 protein: CAWSPGSGYTF. Written as DNA, the CDR3 is TGTGCCTGGAGTCCCGGAAGTGGCTACACCTTC. The whole variable domain, remainder taken from reference TRBV30 and TRBJ1-2, is SQTIHQWPATLVQPVGSPLSLECTVEGTSNPNLYWYRQAAGRGLQLLFYSVGIGQISSEVPQNLSASRPQDRQFILSSKKLLLSDSGFYLCAWSPGSGYTFGSGTRLTVV.